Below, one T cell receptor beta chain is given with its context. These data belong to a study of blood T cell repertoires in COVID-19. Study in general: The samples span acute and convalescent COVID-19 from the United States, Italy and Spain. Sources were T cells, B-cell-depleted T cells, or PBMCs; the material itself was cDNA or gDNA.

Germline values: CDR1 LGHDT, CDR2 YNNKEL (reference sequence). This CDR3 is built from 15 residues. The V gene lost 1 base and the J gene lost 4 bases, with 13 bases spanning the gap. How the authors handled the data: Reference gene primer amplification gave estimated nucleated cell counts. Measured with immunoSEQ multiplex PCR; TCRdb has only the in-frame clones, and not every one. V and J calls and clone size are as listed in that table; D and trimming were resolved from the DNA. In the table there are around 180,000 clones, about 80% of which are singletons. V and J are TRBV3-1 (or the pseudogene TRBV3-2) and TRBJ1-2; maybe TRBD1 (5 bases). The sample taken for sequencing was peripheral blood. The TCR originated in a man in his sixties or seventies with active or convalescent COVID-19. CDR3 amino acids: CASSQGSRESYGYTF. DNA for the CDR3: TGTGCCAGCAGCCAAGGTTCCAGGGAAAGCTATGGCTACACCTTC.